These 4 T cell receptor beta chains were all obtained from the same sample, sequenced in a study of blood T cell repertoires in COVID-19. Using immunoSEQ multiplex PCR, the repertoire was profiled, and TCRdb retains in-frame clones only, with some absent. Here the sample spans about 75,000 clones, more than 70% being singletons. Specimen: peripheral blood. All receptors come from a human donor in a cohort sampled during active COVID-19.

The chain combines TRBV5-1 with TRBJ2-3, with 11 bases that match TRBD2. Trimming took 4 bases from V and 3 from J; bases not matched to a gene: 10. Germline CDR1 SGHRS, CDR2 YFSETQ. The CDR3 extends over 17 amino acids. CDR3 sequence: CASSLGTSGTPTDTQYF. CDR3 DNA sequence: TGCGCCAGCAGCCTCGGGACTAGCGGCACGCCTACAGATACGCAGTATTTT.

The sample holds one count of this clone. Other DNA sequences in this specimen translate into the identical CDR3. The J gene is TRBJ2-3, the V gene TRBV4-2; 8 nucleotides line up with TRBD2. From germline, CDR1 is LGHNA and CDR2 YNFKEQ. The length of the CDR3 is 17 residues. The ends lost 0 bases at V and 5 bases at J; junction bases unmatched: 10. CDR3 DNA sequence: TGTGCCAGCAGCCAAGACGGCGCGGGGGGCGGGGGAGATACGCAGTATTTT. This encodes CASSQDGAGGGGDTQYF.

The rearrangement joins TRBV5-1 to TRBJ2-3; 7 bases fit TRBD2. The ends lost 0 bases at V and 1 base at J; junction bases unmatched: 5. Germline V gene lookup returns CDR1 SGHRS and CDR2 YFSETQ. CDR3 length: 16 amino acids. Here the CDR3 reads CASSLELAVGTDTQYF. In nucleotides, the CDR3 is TGCGCCAGCAGCTTGGAGCTAGCGGTAGGCACAGATACGCAGTATTTT.

J is TRBJ2-1 and V is TRBV9, with D possibly being TRBD2 (6 bases). The CDR3 spans 15 residues. The germline gives CDR1 SGDLS, CDR2 YYNGEE. Trimming pared 4 bases from V and 2 bases from J, leaving 13 bases between. This CDR3 is CASSLRERTYNEQFF. The CDR3 DNA reads TGTGCCAGCAGCCTACGGGAGCGTACCTACAATGAGCAGTTCTTC.